This T cell receptor (beta chain) was identified in a study of blood T cell repertoires in COVID-19. Overall study: Acute and convalescent COVID-19 specimens originated in the United States, Italy and Spain. T cells, B-cell-depleted T cells, or PBMCs supplied cDNA or gDNA.

The CDR3 has 14 amino acids. Germline V gene sequence: CDR1 LGHDT, CDR2 YNNKEL (reference sequence). V was cut by 2 bases and J by 0 bases, with 8 bases left in between. The table lists this clone with a few counts. Per the original data handling: Estimation of nucleated cell counts relied on the amplification of reference gene primers. Sequenced by immunoSEQ multiplex PCR; TCRdb stores in-frame clones only, minus some. V and J calls and clone size are copied from that table; D and trimming were computed from the DNA. This sample carries a few hundred thousand clones, 84% of them seen once, and the ten largest clones take 15% to 20%.

Sequences were obtained from peripheral blood. The chain employs TRBV3-1 (or the pseudogene TRBV3-2) and TRBJ2-7; D is uncertain. The sequence came from a woman of 80 years or more with active or convalescent COVID-19. CDR3 DNA: TGTGCCAGCAGCCAACTGGGCAGCTCCTACGAGCAGTACTTC. Protein product: CASSQLGSSYEQYF.